Listed here are 25 T cell receptor beta chains from one sample, sequenced in a study of blood T cells in healthy people across ages (dated by TCRdb to about 2015). Library prep was done by 5' RACE. The sequencing machine was an Illumina HiSeq 2500. The second PCR ran for about 6 to 11 cycles and used a J-beta primer mix along with a sample-barcoded 5' primer. The public sequencing data were trimmed at Q25 with fastp and processed into clonotypes with MiXCR by TCRdb, which kept only in-frame beta chains. Entries that share a CDR3 protein sequence are merged under the most common genes and DNA. The sample table shows roughly 2 million distinct CDR3 sequences, and 40% to 55% are seen once. Together, the top ten hold 2.1% of the sample. Input material: blood. Every receptor here comes from a woman in her 40s in good health.

V is TRBV10-1 and J is TRBJ2-1; 9 nucleotides match TRBD1. The trim removed 8 bases at V and 7 bases at J, leaving 6 bases unmatched. CDR1 is WNHNN, CDR2 SYGVQD, per germline (reference sequence). This CDR3 is 13 amino acids long. The CDR3 DNA follows: TGCGCCAGCGAGCGACAGGGGGGGAATGAGCAGTTCTTC. Translating gives CASERQGGNEQFF.

This chain links TRBV18 with TRBJ2-1; 9 bases are shared with TRBD1. This CDR3 comprises 15 residues. J gave up 8 bases and V 3 bases, and 8 bases lay outside the gene matches. Germline CDR1 and CDR2: KGHSH and LQKENI. The CDR3 DNA reads TGTGCCAGCTCACCGAGGGACAGGGTAAGGGATGAGCAGTTCTTC. Translating gives CASSPRDRVRDEQFF.

The CDR3 nucleotides are TGCAGTGCTAGCCGACTAGCGGGGGGGCGAGTAGGGCCCCCAGATACGCAGTATTTT. Protein: CSASRLAGGRVGPPDTQYF. V gene TRBV20-1 combines with J gene TRBJ2-3; the match to TRBD2 covers 14 bases. The CDR3 length is 19 residues. Germline CDR1 DFQATT, CDR2 SNEGSKA (reference sequence). Trimming took 3 bases from V and 4 from J; bases not matched to a gene: 15.

CDR3: CASSKGLAANPSYNEQYF. The CDR3 DNA reads as TGTGCCAGCAGCAAAGGGCTAGCGGCGAACCCCTCCTACAATGAGCAGTACTTC. The chain couples TRBV21-1 to TRBJ2-1; the table's TRBD2 call for D was not verified on the DNA. The J call may be in error: the DNA end matches TRBJ2-7 better. TRBV21-1 is a documented pseudogene. The CDR3 runs to 18 residues.

V gene TRBV6-2 or TRBV6-3 combines with J gene TRBJ2-5, with D unclear. CDR3 length: 13 amino acids. Deletions cut 5 bases from V and 7 bases from J, with 14 bases between. The germline V gene encodes CDR1 MNHEY and CDR2 SVGEGT. The CDR3 loop is CASSRTTSRTQYF. CDR3 DNA sequence: TGTGCCAGCAGTCGGACGACGAGTCGGACCCAGTACTTC.

As concerns this clonotype: An end of the junction differs from the germline gene, which may be a read error. The chain joins TRBV7-2 to TRBJ1-2, with TRBD1 identical over 11 bases. The CDR3 consists of 15 residues. CDR1 is SGHTA, CDR2 FQGNSA, per germline. The CDR3 is CASSYSRDRGDGCTF. CDR3 nucleotides: TGTGCCAGCAGCTACTCCCGGGACAGGGGGGATGGCTGCACCTTC.

The table lists this clonotype with a few counts. CDR3 bases: TGTGCCAGCAGCTTAAATTGGGGGAGCGCAGATACGCAGTATTTT. This encodes CASSLNWGSADTQYF. V usage is TRBV7-2 and J usage is TRBJ2-3, with D perhaps given as TRBD1 or TRBD2 (5 bases each). Trimming removed 2 bases from V and 4 bases from J, with 13 bases in between. Per the germline V gene, CDR1 is SGHTA and CDR2 is FQGNSA. The CDR3 totals 15 residues.

This clonotype was recorded a few times. The rearrangement uses TRBV18 and TRBJ1-4, with D hard to call. Trimming took off 3 bases at V and 7 bases at J, with 9 bases between the two ends. In germline, CDR1 is KGHSH, CDR2 LQKENI. The CDR3 length is 13 residues. The CDR3 protein is CASSPSGVEKLFF. The CDR3 bases are TGTGCCAGCTCACCGTCAGGAGTTGAAAAACTGTTTTTT.

Only a few counts were recorded for this clonotype. The chain employs TRBV4-2 and TRBJ2-3, with TRBD1 identical over 10 bases. Trimming removed 0 bases from V and 2 bases from J; junction bases left unmatched: 2. The germline gives CDR1 LGHNA, CDR2 YNFKEQ. CDR3 length: 16 amino acids. The CDR3 spells CASSQETGGFTDTQYF. CDR3 nucleotides: TGTGCCAGCAGCCAAGAGACAGGGGGCTTCACAGATACGCAGTATTTT.

This clonotype has a single count. V is TRBV2 and J is TRBJ2-7; TRBD2 matches at 8 bases. There are 19 residues in the CDR3. V lost 6 bases, J lost 4 bases, and 23 bases stayed unmatched. In germline, CDR1 is SNHLY, CDR2 FYNNEI. The CDR3 sequence: CASSATGGSGTRIPYEQYF. Here the CDR3 DNA reads TGTGCCAGCAGCGCCACGGGCGGGTCTGGGACTAGGATCCCGTACGAGCAGTACTTC. The variable domain in full, completed from reference TRBV2 and TRBJ2-7, reads EPEVTQTPSHQVTQMGQEVILRCVPISNHLYFYWYRQILGQKVEFLVSFYNNEISEKSEIFDDQFSVERPDGSNFTLKIRSTKLEDSAMYFCASSATGGSGTRIPYEQYFGPGTRLTVT.

The chain joins TRBV4-1 to TRBJ1-4; D is possibly TRBD1 (6 bases). The CDR3 extends over 15 amino acids. From germline, CDR1 is MGHRA and CDR2 YSYEKL. Trimming removed 3 bases at V and 8 bases at J, with 16 bases between. DNA for the CDR3: TGCGCCAGCAGCCATAGTGGGGGCAGGAACGAAAAACTGTTTTTT. Translating it yields CASSHSGGRNEKLFF.

The chain carries TRBV7-2 and TRBJ2-3, with D uncertain. V shed 11 bases and J shed 5 bases, with 20 bases lying between them. The length of the CDR3 is 14 residues. In germline, CDR1 is SGHTA, CDR2 FQGNSA. The CDR3 spells CAGSPRTVGDTQYF. In DNA, the CDR3 is TGTGCCGGTAGCCCGAGGACGGTGGGAGATACGCAGTATTTT.

This chain links TRBV12-3 or TRBV12-4 with TRBJ2-4, with 8 bases lining up with TRBD1. The J call may be in error: the DNA end matches TRBJ2-7 better. This CDR3 contains 13 residues. The CDR3 sequence: CASSLDDRGEQYF. The CDR3, as DNA: TGTGCCAGCAGCCTGGATGACAGGGGCGAGCAGTACTTC.

J is TRBJ2-5 and V is TRBV24-1; 7 positions match TRBD1. Germline V gives CDR1 KGHDR, CDR2 SFDVKD. Losses at the gene ends were 4 bases for V and 1 base for J; bases not matched to a gene: 2. CDR3 length: 14 amino acids. The CDR3 reads CATSEGTVQETQYF. The CDR3 DNA reads as TGTGCCACCAGTGAGGGGACAGTCCAAGAGACCCAGTACTTC.

This chain uses TRBV2 with TRBJ2-1, with 7 bases matching TRBD2. The CDR3 extends over 15 amino acids. CDR1 SNHLY and CDR2 FYNNEI come from the germline V gene. V trimming: 0 bases; J trimming: 2 bases; junction bases outside the gene matches: 1. DNA for the CDR3: TGTGCCAGCAGTGAAGCGCGGGGGACCTACAATGAGCAGTTCTTC. This gives the protein CASSEARGTYNEQFF.

The chain carries TRBV7-9 and TRBJ2-6, with 7 bases matching TRBD1. The CDR3 loop spans 16 amino acids. V trimming: 1 base; J trimming: 5 bases; junction bases outside the gene matches: 5. CDR1 and CDR2 from the germline V gene are SEHNR and FQNEAQ (reference sequence). The CDR3 DNA reads as TGTGCCAGCAGCTTAGTGGGACAGCGGAGGGCCAACGTCCTGACTTTC. It specifies CASSLVGQRRANVLTF.

This chain connects TRBV11-1 to TRBJ2-3; TRBD2 agrees at 15 bases. Germline CDR1 reads SGHAT; CDR2 reads FQDESV (reference sequence). The V segment lost 4 bases and the J segment 5 bases; nucleotides outside the gene matches: 4. CDR3 length: 16 residues. The CDR3 bases are TGTGCCAGCAGCTCCGAGGGACTAGCGGGGGGAGATACGCAGTATTTT. This sequence encodes CASSSEGLAGGDTQYF.

The chain recombines TRBV4-3 with TRBJ1-6; a weak D match, TRBD1 (6 bases). The CDR3 contains 17 residues. V was pared by 0 bases and J by 11 bases, with 20 bases between. CDR1 and CDR2 from the germline V gene are LGHNA and YSLEER. The CDR3 region has the DNA TGCGCCAGCAGCCAAGAAGTCGGGAGAAGGGGGTTGACACCCCTCCACTTT. It yields the protein CASSQEVGRRGLTPLHF.

This clonotype was picked up one time. This chain connects TRBV7-9 to TRBJ2-1, with TRBD2 matching 14 bases. V lost 0 bases and J lost 8; bases outside the gene matches: 6. CDR1 is SEHNR, CDR2 FQNEAQ, per germline (reference sequence). The CDR3 runs to 17 residues. CDR3 bases: TGTGCCAGCAGCTTAGCGACTAGCGGGGGGGGCCTAGATGAGCAGTTCTTC. Amino acids: CASSLATSGGGLDEQFF. The whole variable domain, filled in from reference TRBV7-9 and TRBJ2-1, reads DTGVSQNPRHKITKRGQNVTFRCDPISEHNRLYWYRQTLGQGPEFLTYFQNEAQLEKSRLLSDRFSAERPKGSFSTLEIQRTEQGDSAMYLCASSLATSGGGLDEQFFGPGTRLTVL.

The rearrangement uses TRBV4-3 and TRBJ1-6; no clear D gene. The V and J ends lost 0 bases and 11 bases respectively, with 17 bases between them. CDR1 is LGHNA and CDR2 is YSLEER in the germline V gene. The CDR3 contains 16 residues. The CDR3 here is CASSQERQFLSAPLHF. The CDR3 coding sequence is TGCGCCAGCAGCCAAGAACGACAATTTCTCAGCGCACCCCTCCACTTT.

The chain has TRBV7-9 and TRBJ1-2; 8 positions match TRBD1. Germline V gene sequence: CDR1 SEHNR, CDR2 FQNEAQ (reference sequence). The CDR3 covers 17 residues. J gave up 5 bases and V 2 bases, and 13 bases lay outside the gene matches. The CDR3 sequence is CASSLTTPGQERYGYTF. The CDR3 DNA is TGTGCCAGCAGCTTAACGACACCGGGACAGGAACGGTATGGCTACACCTTC.

The rearrangement links TRBV7-2 to TRBJ1-5; no definite D call. Germline CDR1 reads SGHTA; CDR2 reads FQGNSA. Deletions cut 5 bases from V and 0 bases from J, with 17 bases between. This CDR3 comprises 17 residues. The CDR3 coding sequence is TGTGCCAGCAGCGCCTTCCGAGGACGGAATAGCAATCAGCCCCAGCATTTT. Translating it yields CASSAFRGRNSNQPQHF. Full variable domain (remainder filled in from reference TRBV7-2 and TRBJ1-5): GAGVSQSPSNKVTEKGKDVELRCDPISGHTALYWYRQSLGQGLEFLIYFQGNSAPDKSGLPSDRFSAERTGGSVSTLTIQRTQQEDSAVYLCASSAFRGRNSNQPQHFGDGTRLSIL.

This clonotype was seen more than once but under ten times. The chain recombines TRBV6-2 or TRBV6-3 with TRBJ1-2, with a possible D match to TRBD1 (5 bases). Trimming removed 6 bases at V and 3 bases at J, with 11 bases between. Germline V lookup: CDR1 MNHEY, CDR2 SVGEGT. This CDR3 has 13 amino acids. The CDR3 DNA sequence: TGTGCCAGCAGGTCCGCAGGGTACTATGGCTACACCTTC. It translates to CASRSAGYYGYTF.

This chain links TRBV29-1 with TRBJ2-5, with 12 positions matching TRBD2. The CDR3 consists of 14 residues. In germline, CDR1 is SQVTM, CDR2 ANQGSEA. The J segment lost 11 bases and the V segment lost 4 bases, leaving 11 bases of the junction unmatched. Written as DNA, the CDR3 is TGCAGCGTTGGGTCTAGCGGGGGGGTGGTTGAGCAGTACTTC. Protein: CSVGSSGGVVEQYF.

The chain uses TRBV18 and TRBJ1-1; D might be TRBD1 (5 bases). Germline V gene data show CDR1 as KGHSH and CDR2 as LQKENI. The V gene lost 4 bases and the J gene lost 3 bases, with 18 bases spanning the gap. CDR3 size: 16 residues. The chain's CDR3 is CASSRGTGGGDTEAFF. The DNA for the CDR3 is TGTGCCAGCTCACGTGGGACGGGAGGAGGGGACACTGAAGCTTTCTTT.